The rows below give T cell receptor beta chains drawn from one sample of a study of PD-L1 blockade in urothelial cancer. Using immunoSEQ multiplex PCR, the repertoire was profiled, and TCRdb retains in-frame clones only, with some absent. The sample contains 65,000 to 80,000 clones, roughly 84% of which appear only once. Sequencing was performed on PBMCs, taken around atezolizumab (anti-PD-L1) treatment. Every receptor here comes from a man aged 65-85 years with urothelial cancer. Both conserved end residues are part of each CDR3. The D gene is left open where the match is weak. The size entry is marked missing in some rows and otherwise reads once, few, many or a size class.

J,D,length,size,V,CDR3,DNA
TRBJ2-3,TRBD1,11,once,TRBV20-1,CSARGQPAQYF,TGCAGTGCTCGGGGACAGCCGGCGCAGTATTTT
TRBJ2-4,TRBD1,13,NA,TRBV19,CASSTDRKNIQYF,TGTGCCAGTAGCACGGACAGGAAAAACATTCAGTACTTC
TRBJ1-5,NA,12,few,TRBV6-1,CASSDMAQPQHF,TGTGCCAGCAGTGATATGGCTCAGCCCCAGCATTTT
TRBJ2-1,TRBD2,15,NA,TRBV28,CASSSHGGAADEQFF,TGTGCCAGCAGTTCCCACGGGGGGGCAGCTGATGAGCAGTTCTTC
TRBJ2-3,TRBD1,14,once,TRBV27,CASSPGQGADTQYF,TGTGCCAGCAGTCCCGGACAGGGGGCAGATACGCAGTATTTT
TRBJ2-3,NA,11,once,TRBV2,CASSYTDTQYF,TGTGCCAGCAGTTACACAGATACGCAGTATTTT
TRBJ2-3,NA,16,NA,TRBV28,CASSSTRSTGEDTQYF,TGTGCCAGCAGTTCCACACGGTCGACCGGGGAAGATACGCAGTATTTT
TRBJ1-5,NA,13,NA,TRBV5-1,CASSISGGQPQHF,TGCGCCAGCTCAATTTCGGGGGGGCAGCCCCAGCATTTT
TRBJ1-4,NA,12,NA,TRBV7-9,CASEGVGEKLFF,TGTGCCAGCGAAGGGGTAGGGGAAAAACTGTTTTTT
TRBJ2-3,NA,12,NA,TRBV29-1,CSVAPSTDTQYF,TGCAGCGTAGCACCTAGCACAGATACGCAGTATTTT
TRBJ2-1,TRBD2,16,NA,TRBV28,CASSPWGGRSNDEQFF,TGTGCCAGCAGTCCCTGGGGCGGGAGGAGTAACGATGAGCAGTTCTTC
TRBJ2-7,TRBD2,15,NA,TRBV5-1,CASSLDGRASYEQYF,TGCGCCAGCAGCTTGGATGGGAGGGCCTCCTACGAGCAGTACTTC
TRBJ2-3,TRBD2,15,NA,TRBV12-5,CASGQGLTSTDTQYF,TGTGCTAGTGGTCAGGGACTAACTAGCACAGATACGCAGTATTTT
TRBJ2-1,NA,15,NA,TRBV6-5,CASSSLGGSYNEQFF,TGTGCCAGCAGTTCCTTAGGGGGCTCCTACAATGAGCAGTTCTTC
TRBJ1-4,NA,14,NA,TRBV18,CASSPLSGNEKLFF,TGTGCCAGCTCACCATTGTCAGGGAATGAAAAACTGTTTTTT
TRBJ1-5,NA,15,NA,TRBV5-8,CASSLEGRGDQPQHF,TGTGCCAGCAGCTTGGAGGGCAGGGGCGATCAGCCCCAGCATTTT
TRBJ2-5,NA,14,NA,TRBV29-1,CSVVVAGNVETQYF,TGCAGCGTTGTGGTAGCAGGGAACGTTGAGACCCAGTACTTC
TRBJ2-6,TRBD1,17,NA,TRBV19,CASTPGQLSSGANVLTF,TGTGCCAGTACCCCGGGACAGCTGAGCTCTGGGGCCAACGTCCTGACTTTC
TRBJ2-1,TRBD1,14,NA,TRBV5-1,CASGRTGGLNEQFF,TGCGCCAGCGGGAGGACAGGGGGCCTTAATGAGCAGTTCTTC
TRBJ2-3,TRBD2,16,once,TRBV28,CASSLAGTSNGDTQYF,TGTGCCAGCAGTTTAGCGGGGACTAGCAACGGAGATACGCAGTATTTT
TRBJ2-3,TRBD1,16,once,TRBV4-1,CASSHRGTGGTDTQYF,TGCGCCAGCAGCCATAGAGGGACAGGGGGGACAGATACGCAGTATTTT
TRBJ2-2,NA,14,NA,TRBV28,CASSSLLGTGELFF,TGTGCCAGCAGTTCCCTACTAGGAACCGGGGAGCTGTTTTTT
TRBJ2-1,TRBD2,14,few,TRBV2,CASSGLAGAGEQFF,TGTGCCAGCAGCGGCTTAGCGGGAGCCGGTGAGCAGTTCTTC
TRBJ2-3,TRBD2,18,NA,TRBV9,CASSPTGTSGPNGDTQYF,TGTGCCAGCAGCCCGACCGGGACTAGCGGGCCAAACGGAGATACGCAGTATTTT
TRBJ1-1,NA,12,NA,TRBV27,CASSLGGDEAFF,TGTGCCAGCAGCTTAGGAGGGGATGAAGCTTTCTTT
TRBJ1-1,NA,13,few,TRBV4-2,CASSLQLNTEAFF,TGTGCCAGCAGCCTGCAGTTGAACACTGAAGCTTTCTTT
TRBJ1-4,TRBD1,12,NA,TRBV28,CASSQTGGGLFF,TGTGCCAGCAGTCAAACAGGGGGAGGGCTGTTTTTT
TRBJ1-1,TRBD1,18,NA,TRBV28,CASSYWASAQGGTTEAFF,TGTGCCAGCAGTTATTGGGCTTCCGCGCAGGGGGGAACCACTGAAGCTTTCTTT
TRBJ1-4,NA,15,NA,TRBV5-1,CASRSQGITNEKLFF,TGCGCCAGCAGGTCACAGGGTATTACGAATGAAAAACTGTTTTTT
TRBJ1-4,NA,14,few,TRBV27,CASKGESSNEKLFF,TGTGCCAGCAAAGGAGAAAGTTCTAATGAAAAACTGTTTTTT
TRBJ2-1,NA,11,NA,TRBV30,CAWSPRHEQFF,TGTGCCTGGAGTCCCCGTCATGAGCAGTTCTTC
TRBJ1-1,NA,14,once,TRBV30,CAWSPHDVPREAFF,TGTGCCTGGAGTCCCCACGACGTACCGAGGGAAGCTTTCTTT
TRBJ2-7,NA,13,NA,TRBV7-6,CASSLGATREQYF,TGTGCCAGCAGCTTAGGGGCAACTCGTGAGCAGTACTTC
TRBJ2-1,TRBD1,17,NA,TRBV5-1,CASSRRDRGVSYNEQFF,TGCGCCAGCAGCCGCCGGGACAGGGGAGTATCCTACAATGAGCAGTTCTTC
TRBJ2-1,NA,14,NA,TRBV10-3,CAISERGSYNEQFF,TGTGCCATCAGTGAAAGAGGGTCCTACAATGAGCAGTTCTTC
TRBJ2-1,NA,15,NA,TRBV25-1,CASSDFRSSYNEQFF,TGTGCCAGCAGTGACTTCCGGAGCTCCTACAATGAGCAGTTCTTC
TRBJ2-3,TRBD1,16,NA,TRBV29-1,CSVGGTGGSFTDTQYF,TGCAGCGTTGGTGGGACAGGGGGCTCTTTCACAGATACGCAGTATTTT
TRBJ2-1,NA,15,NA,TRBV4-1,CASSQDQGTYNEQFF,TGCGCCAGCAGCCAAGATCAGGGCACCTACAATGAGCAGTTCTTC
TRBJ1-1,TRBD1,13,NA,TRBV5-5,CAASGQGDTEAFF,TGTGCCGCCTCCGGACAGGGGGACACTGAAGCTTTCTTT
TRBJ2-3,TRBD2,15,NA,TRBV19,CASRGTSASTDTQYF,TGTGCCAGTAGGGGGACTAGCGCGAGCACAGATACGCAGTATTTT
TRBJ1-1,NA,14,NA,TRBV5-4,CASRSGFMNTEAFF,TGTGCCAGCAGATCGGGATTCATGAACACTGAAGCTTTCTTT
TRBJ1-1,TRBD1,15,NA,TRBV5-4,CASSPGQGGFTEAFF,TGTGCCAGCAGCCCCGGACAGGGTGGCTTCACTGAAGCTTTCTTT
TRBJ1-2,TRBD1,14,NA,TRBV5-4,CASSLARGQEGYTF,TGTGCCAGCAGCTTGGCAAGGGGGCAGGAAGGCTACACCTTC
TRBJ2-7,TRBD1,15,NA,TRBV19,CASSPWTGGDYEQYF,TGTGCCAGTAGTCCCTGGACAGGGGGTGACTACGAGCAGTACTTC
TRBJ1-4,NA,16,NA,TRBV9,CASSVGGGGLNEKLFF,TGTGCCAGCAGCGTAGGGGGAGGAGGGTTAAATGAAAAACTGTTTTTT
TRBJ2-1,NA,12,NA,TRBV18,CASSPEQGEQFF,TGTGCCAGCTCACCAGAACAGGGTGAGCAGTTCTTC
TRBJ1-5,NA,14,NA,TRBV7-9,CASSFDRPEQPQHF,TGTGCCAGCAGCTTTGACAGGCCTGAGCAGCCCCAGCATTTT
TRBJ1-5,NA,13,few,TRBV2,CASRGGLGQPQHF,TGTGCCAGCAGAGGAGGGCTGGGGCAGCCCCAGCATTTT
TRBJ2-1,NA,15,NA,TRBV11-2,CASSPRRSSYNEQFF,TGTGCCAGCAGCCCGCGGCGGAGCTCCTACAATGAGCAGTTCTTC
TRBJ2-3,TRBD2,14,NA,TRBV28,CASITSGTTDTQYF,TGTGCCAGCATTACTAGCGGGACCACAGATACGCAGTATTTT
TRBJ2-1,TRBD2,16,NA,TRBV7-2,CASSLVGGRTYNEQFF,TGTGCCAGCAGCTTAGTGGGCGGGAGAACCTACAATGAGCAGTTCTTC
TRBJ1-1,NA,13,NA,TRBV6-6,CASSYRQGYGAFF,TGTGCCAGCAGTTACCGCCAGGGTTATGGAGCTTTCTTT
TRBJ2-3,TRBD2,17,once,TRBV2,CASSLRTIAGFPDTQYF,TGTGCCAGCAGTCTCCGGACGATAGCGGGCTTTCCAGATACGCAGTATTTT
TRBJ2-3,TRBD2,15,NA,TRBV28,CASSRPSGGTDTQYF,TGTGCCAGCAGTCGCCCTAGCGGGGGCACAGATACGCAGTATTTT
TRBJ2-7,NA,14,NA,TRBV7-8,CASSFGSGPYEQYF,TGTGCCAGCAGCTTTGGCTCAGGCCCCTACGAGCAGTACTTC